This T cell receptor beta chain was sequenced for a study of radiotherapy plus CTLA-4 blockade in lung cancer. Study at large: Among enrolled patients, roughly 20% responded and around 30% achieved disease control.

This clone occurred once. Different DNA sequences within this sample yield the same CDR3. Germline assignment: CDR1 SGHRS and CDR2 YFSETQ. Unmatched junction bases numbered 8, after V lost 6 bases and J lost 4 bases. This CDR3 region has 14 residues. TCRdb's copy holds only in-frame clones and misses some; the assay was immunoSEQ multiplex PCR. The table records tens of thousands of clones, roughly four fifths of them present only once. The source material was peripheral blood, sampled from a patient treated with radiotherapy plus ipilimumab. The chain uses TRBV5-1 and TRBJ2-7, with 9 bases aligning to TRBD1. The TCR sequence derives from a human donor with non-small cell lung cancer who had a complete response to radiotherapy plus ipilimumab. CDR3 bases: TGCGCCAGCACTATCGGGACAGGGAATTACGAGCAGTACTTC. Its protein is CASTIGTGNYEQYF.